Below are 26 T cell receptor beta chains sequenced from a single sample in a study of blood T cell repertoires in COVID-19. Only in-frame clones appear in the TCRdb table, and some are missing; sequencing was by immunoSEQ multiplex PCR. This sample carries hundreds of thousands of clones, approximately 85% of them seen once, and the ten largest clones take approximately 5.1%. Source material: peripheral blood. Receptor source: a man aged 50-59 years with active or convalescent COVID-19.

The chain links TRBV30 to TRBJ2-2; 7 positions agree with TRBD1. Looked up from germline, CDR1 is GTSNPN and CDR2 is SVGIG (reference sequence). The CDR3 has 12 amino acids. After removal of 0 bases from V and 8 bases from J, the junction contained 0 bases not matched to a gene. The CDR3 nucleotides read TGTGCCTGGAGTGTACAGGGGGGGGAGCTGTTTTTT. Its translation is CAWSVQGGELFF. Together with reference TRBV30 and TRBJ2-2, the CDR3 gives the full variable domain: SQTIHQWPATLVQPVGSPLSLECTVEGTSNPNLYWYRQAAGRGLQLLFYSVGIGQISSEVPQNLSASRPQDRQFILSSKKLLLSDSGFYLCAWSVQGGELFFGEGSRLTVL.

V gene TRBV10-3 combines with J gene TRBJ2-1; D is unclear. Germline values: CDR1 ENHRY, CDR2 SYGVKD. The CDR3 totals 14 residues. Trimming pared 6 bases from V and 7 bases from J, leaving 16 bases between. The CDR3 coding sequence is TGTGCCATCAGAGACTCGCCGGAACCTAATGAGCAGTTCTTC. Amino acid sequence: CAIRDSPEPNEQFF.

V usage is TRBV6-6 and J usage is TRBJ2-7; 8 nucleotides agree with TRBD1. With V trimmed by 5 bases and J by 3 bases, 3 bases remained unmatched. Germline assignment: CDR1 MNHNY and CDR2 SVGAGI (reference sequence). CDR3 size: 13 residues. The CDR3 here is CASSPGTGYEQYF. The CDR3 coding sequence is TGTGCCAGCAGTCCCGGGACAGGCTACGAGCAGTACTTC.

The chain links TRBV7-3 to TRBJ2-1; the match to TRBD2 covers 10 bases. The CDR3 is 20 amino acids. J gave up 3 bases and V 3 bases, and 17 bases lay outside the gene matches. Looked up from germline, CDR1 is SGHTA and CDR2 is FQGTGA. Here the CDR3 reads CASSFSAGASGSTGYNEQFF. CDR3 DNA: TGTGCCAGCAGCTTCTCAGCGGGGGCTAGCGGGAGTACTGGCTACAATGAGCAGTTCTTC.

This sequence joins TRBV10-3 and TRBJ1-1, with TRBD1 as a possible D gene (5 bases). V lost 2 bases, J lost 5 bases, and 15 bases lay in between. Germline CDR1 and CDR2: ENHRY and SYGVKD. The CDR3 is 15 amino acids. As DNA, the CDR3 is TGTGCCATCAGTGAGCCCCCAGGTGGGGGGACTGAAGCTTTCTTT. It specifies CAISEPPGGGTEAFF.

The V gene is TRBV3-1 (or the pseudogene TRBV3-2), the J gene TRBJ1-6, with 9 bases lining up with TRBD1. This CDR3 is built from 15 residues. Unmatched junction bases numbered 3, after V lost 2 bases and J lost 7 bases. CDR1 is LGHDT, CDR2 YNNKEL, per germline (reference sequence). CDR3 protein: CASSQLDRGNSPLHF. CDR3 DNA sequence: TGTGCCAGCAGCCAACTCGACAGGGGGAATTCACCCCTCCACTTT.

This sequence joins TRBV9 and TRBJ1-4; D is ambiguous. Trimming pared 0 bases from V and 5 bases from J, leaving 11 bases between. Germline V CDR1 and CDR2: SGDLS, YYNGEE. The CDR3 sequence is 15 residues long. In DNA form, the CDR3 reads TGTGCCAGCAGCGTAGAAGATGGGCCGAATGAAAAACTGTTTTTT. Its protein is CASSVEDGPNEKLFF.

The V and J genes are TRBV28 and TRBJ2-1; perhaps TRBD2 as D (6 bases). Germline CDR1 is MDHEN and CDR2 is SYDVKM. Trimming pared 4 bases from V and 8 bases from J, leaving 15 bases between. This CDR3 spans 14 amino acids. The CDR3 region has the DNA TGTGCCAGCAGTTCTCCGACTAGTAACTATGAGCAGTTCTTC. As protein: CASSSPTSNYEQFF.

The chain uses TRBV5-1 and TRBJ1-1, with D possibly TRBD1 on 5 matching bases. Trimming left V 4 bases short and J 2 bases short, with 9 bases between. Germline values: CDR1 SGHRS, CDR2 YFSETQ. The CDR3 spans 13 residues. CDR3 loop: CASSPTENTEAFF. As DNA, the CDR3 is TGCGCCAGCAGCCCGACAGAAAACACTGAAGCTTTCTTT.

V and J are TRBV2 and TRBJ2-1; weak D call: TRBD2 (5 bases). CDR1 is SNHLY and CDR2 is FYNNEI in the germline V gene. The CDR3 length is 16 residues. V was trimmed by 3 bases and J by 2 bases, leaving 14 bases between them. The CDR3 nucleotides read TGTGCCAGCAGTGATCCGGGCCCCGGGGCCTACAATGAGCAGTTCTTC. As protein: CASSDPGPGAYNEQFF.

The chain recombines TRBV9 with TRBJ2-3, with 7 bases lining up with TRBD2. V lost 3 bases and J lost 4; bases outside the gene matches: 11. The germline V gene has CDR1 SGDLS and CDR2 YYNGEE. This CDR3 comprises 16 residues. Here the CDR3 reads CASSAPLGREADTQYF. In DNA form, the CDR3 reads TGTGCCAGCAGCGCACCTCTTGGGAGGGAGGCAGATACGCAGTATTTT.

This clone has more than one count but fewer than ten. The genes are TRBV7-9 and TRBJ2-2; 7 nucleotides agree with TRBD1. The germline V gene encodes CDR1 SEHNR and CDR2 FQNEAQ (reference sequence). The CDR3 extends over 17 amino acids. Losses at the gene ends were 4 bases for V and 4 bases for J; bases not matched to a gene: 12. The CDR3 DNA is TGTGCCAGCAGCTCTCCCCAAGACAGGGCGAGCACCGGGGAGCTGTTTTTT. Translated: CASSSPQDRASTGELFF.

V and J are TRBV25-1 and TRBJ1-1, with D hard to call. V lost 3 bases to trimming and J lost 1 base, with 15 bases between them. CDR1 is MGHDK, CDR2 SYGVNS, per germline. The CDR3 totals 16 residues. CDR3 coding DNA: TGTGCCAGCAGTGAGCCCGCGGGAGCGGGGAACACTGAAGCTTTCTTT. Its translation is CASSEPAGAGNTEAFF.

The gene calls are TRBV19 and TRBJ1-5; D not certain. The CDR3 sequence is 12 residues long. Germline V gene data show CDR1 as LNHDA and CDR2 as SQIVND (reference sequence). V was cut by 3 bases and J by 4 bases, with 4 bases left in between. CDR3 sequence: CASSIRNQPQHF. CDR3 coding DNA: TGTGCCAGTAGTATCAGGAATCAGCCCCAGCATTTT.

J is TRBJ2-3 and V is TRBV6-2 or TRBV6-3; D unclear. Trimming took 5 bases from V and 3 from J, leaving 15 bases between them. The CDR3 has 15 residues. Germline V gene lookup returns CDR1 MNHEY and CDR2 SVGEGT. This chain's CDR3 is CASSGLGLETDTQYF. The CDR3 coding sequence is TGTGCCAGCAGTGGCCTGGGCCTGGAAACAGATACGCAGTATTTT.

The CDR3 nucleotides read TGTGCCAGCAGCTTATATAACGGAGCCTCCTACGAGCAGTACTTC. Its translation is CASSLYNGASYEQYF. The chain combines TRBV7-3 with TRBJ2-7; D is undetermined. Germline CDR1 reads SGHTA; CDR2 reads FQGTGA. The CDR3 covers 15 residues. V lost 2 bases, J lost 0 bases, and 11 bases lay in between.

In its sample, this clone was seen a few times. This chain connects TRBV28 to TRBJ1-1, with 7 bases fitting TRBD1. Germline values: CDR1 MDHEN, CDR2 SYDVKM. V lost 9 bases, J lost 4 bases, and 11 bases stayed unmatched. The CDR3 consists of 14 residues. CDR3 residues: CASTGQASSTEAFF. The CDR3 bases are TGTGCCAGTACCGGACAGGCCAGTAGCACTGAAGCTTTCTTT.

This clone was counted once. The chain recombines TRBV27 with TRBJ2-7, with unresolved D. Looked up from germline, CDR1 is MNHEY and CDR2 is SMNVEV (reference sequence). Deletions cut 9 bases from V and 6 bases from J, with 6 bases between. This CDR3 has 9 residues. CDR3 region: CASPSEQYF. CDR3 nucleotides: TGTGCCAGTCCCTCCGAGCAGTACTTC.

This clone was recorded a few times. The V gene is TRBV9, the J gene TRBJ1-6, with D possibly matching TRBD1 (6 bases). The V end was cut by 1 base, the J end by 5 bases, with 10 bases between. The CDR3 covers 15 residues. The V gene's germline CDR1 is SGDLS and CDR2 YYNGEE. CDR3 DNA: TGTGCCAGCAGCGTATCGGGACAAGATAATTCACCCCTCCACTTT. It translates to CASSVSGQDNSPLHF.

The chain joins TRBV5-1 to TRBJ1-2; 7 bases agree with TRBD1. The CDR3 length is 16 residues. V dropped 4 bases and J dropped 4; count of bases not matched to a gene: 13. The germline V gene encodes CDR1 SGHRS and CDR2 YFSETQ. Written as DNA, the CDR3 is TGCGCCAGCAGCCCCAACCGAGGGACAGTCCCCTATGGCTACACCTTC. Translated: CASSPNRGTVPYGYTF.

The chain is built from TRBV6-5 and TRBJ2-7, with 10 bases lining up with TRBD2. The CDR3 runs to 14 residues. CDR1 and CDR2 from the germline V gene are MNHEY and SVGAGI. After removal of 8 bases from V and 0 bases from J, the junction contained 4 bases not matched to a gene. The CDR3 protein is CASDSSGSSYEQYF. The CDR3 DNA sequence: TGTGCCAGCGATTCTAGCGGGAGCTCCTACGAGCAGTACTTC.

This clone was seen more than once but under ten times. The chain is built from TRBV5-1 and TRBJ2-5; no definite D call. V shed 5 bases and J shed 1 base, with 12 bases lying between them. There are 14 residues in the CDR3. Germline loops: CDR1 SGHRS, CDR2 YFSETQ. CDR3 DNA: TGCGCCAGCAGGAACCACCCCGGCCAAGAGACCCAGTACTTC. This sequence encodes CASRNHPGQETQYF.

This clone turned up a few times. The chain has TRBV28 and TRBJ1-5, with TRBD1 matching 7 bases. The CDR3 spans 17 residues. Trimming at V came to 1 base and at J to 1 base, leaving 7 bases not matched to a gene. Germline values: CDR1 MDHEN, CDR2 SYDVKM. CDR3 loop: CASSLFEGAQSNQPQHF. In DNA, the CDR3 is TGTGCCAGCAGTTTATTCGAGGGGGCGCAGAGCAATCAGCCCCAGCATTTT.

The genes are TRBV9 and TRBJ2-1, with TRBD2 matching 10 bases. Germline CDR1 SGDLS, CDR2 YYNGEE. Trimming at V came to 3 bases and at J to 10 bases, leaving 16 bases not matched to a gene. This CDR3 region has 17 residues. CDR3 bases: TGTGCCAGCAGCGACGGACTCCTAAGCGGGAGGGTCGGAGAGCAGTTCTTC. This codes for CASSDGLLSGRVGEQFF.

The chain couples TRBV4-2 to TRBJ2-1, with D maybe TRBD1 (5 bases). Germline CDR1 is LGHNA and CDR2 is YNFKEQ. The ends were cut back, 0 bases at V and 1 base at J, with 10 bases in the middle. This CDR3 spans 16 amino acids. CDR3 in amino acids: CASSQDGASSYNEQFF. DNA of the CDR3: TGTGCCAGCAGCCAAGATGGGGCGAGTTCCTACAATGAGCAGTTCTTC.

The chain is built from TRBV12-5 and TRBJ2-1; 11 bases map to TRBD2. Germline CDR1 and CDR2: LGHNT and FRNRAP. With V trimmed by 1 base and J by 4 bases, 18 bases remained unmatched. The CDR3 contains 21 residues. In nucleotides, the CDR3 is TGTGCTAGTGGTTTGGGACCTCTAGCGGGAGGACTAAAACCACCGTACAATGAGCAGTTCTTC. Amino acids: CASGLGPLAGGLKPPYNEQFF. Based on the CDR3 plus reference TRBV12-5 and TRBJ2-1, the full variable domain is DARVTQTPRHKVTEMGQEVTMRCQPILGHNTVFWYRQTMMQGLELLAYFRNRAPLDDSGMPKDRFSAEMPDATLATLKIQPSEPRDSAVYFCASGLGPLAGGLKPPYNEQFFGPGTRLTVL.